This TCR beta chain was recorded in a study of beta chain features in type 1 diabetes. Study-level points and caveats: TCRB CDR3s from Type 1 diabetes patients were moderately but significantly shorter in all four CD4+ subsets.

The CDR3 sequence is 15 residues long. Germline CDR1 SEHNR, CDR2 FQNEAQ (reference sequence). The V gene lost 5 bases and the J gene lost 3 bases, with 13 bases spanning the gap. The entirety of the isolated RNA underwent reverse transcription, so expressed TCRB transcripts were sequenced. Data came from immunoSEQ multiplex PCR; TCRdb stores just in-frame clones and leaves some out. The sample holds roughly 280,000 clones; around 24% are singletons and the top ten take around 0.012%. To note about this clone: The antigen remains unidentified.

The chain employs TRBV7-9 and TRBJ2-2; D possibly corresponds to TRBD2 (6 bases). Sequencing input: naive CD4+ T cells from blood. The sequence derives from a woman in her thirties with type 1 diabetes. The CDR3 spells CASSPGTRYTGELFF. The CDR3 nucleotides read TGTGCCAGCAGCCCTGGGACTCGTTACACCGGGGAGCTGTTTTTT.